Given below is one T cell receptor beta chain in context. A few counts support this clone. There is no known antigen for this receptor. Per-base quality was not reported, and no clone a single base away is much larger than it. The sample belongs to a study of blood T cell repertoires in COVID-19 (dated by TCRdb to about 2020). For the wider study: The collaborator samples originated in the United States, Italy and Spain and spanned the acute and convalescent phases of COVID-19. Deeply sampled blood TCRbeta repertoires from subjects exposed to, actively infected with, or recovered from COVID-19 were included in the dataset. Where available, HLA class I and class II types were obtained from metadata supplied by the sample provider rather than from assay-based typing. A de-identified subject ID, COVID-19 status, age in years and sex were almost always included in the sample metadata. The repertoires were released in a freely available public database intended as a resource for research on the immune response to SARS-CoV-2. Samples were obtained from the ongoing ImmuneRACE study (first 160 participants) and from about 1,300 subjects provided by 6 global collaborators. The material from the prospective study consisted of cDNA or gDNA derived from T cells, B-cell-depleted T cells, or PBMCs.

TCRbeta CDR3 regions were amplified from genomic DNA by means of the immunoSEQ Assay, a bias-controlled multiplex PCR. In the source study's methods: Within the assay, amplification of reference gene primers was used to estimate how many nucleated cells each sample contained. Sequence reads were collapsed and filtered to measure the absolute abundance of every unique TCRbeta CDR3 rearrangement. Productive Simpson clonality was computed per sample as the square root of Simpson's diversity index over productive rearrangements. Imported from immuneACCESS, the table was reduced by TCRdb to in-frame sequences with V and J called. These copies leave out some clones; in studies compared against another copy, an unresolved V gene accounts for under half, and the cause of the remainder is not known. V, J and clone size are taken as reported in that table, and D and trimming were inferred from the DNA itself. The table for this sample lists roughly 43,000 clones; 82% of them were counted only once. Over 4% of the sample goes to the ten largest clones.

The CDR3 starts with the cysteine, ends with the phenylalanine, and has 15 residues. The entry retains the CDR3 DNA only, 45 bases that are in frame from base 1. Trimming at the junction amounts to 8 bases on V and 3 bases on J, and the germline ends lie 17 bases apart. CDR1 LNHDA and CDR2 SQIVND were looked up in the germline V gene (reference sequence). The paper's findings and limits, for the study overall: The quantity of clinical and demographic metadata differed by source and by participant and was supplied without curation.

Collaborating institutions collected whole blood in K2EDTA tubes following their own protocols. For TCRbeta analysis, collaborator samples were shipped as frozen whole blood, as isolated PBMCs, or as DNA extracted from either sample type. The receptor comes from a woman aged 70 to 79 with acute or convalescent COVID-19. Sequencing input: peripheral blood. The chain was built from TRBV19 and TRBJ1-5; TRBD1 might be the D gene, on 6 matching bases. The DNA sequence reads TGTGCCAGTGAAGCCTCCGGGGGGCTCAATCAGCCCCAGCATTTT. Its amino acids are CASEASGGLNQPQHF.